This T cell receptor (beta chain) is drawn from a study of blood T cells in healthy people across ages. Points from the study as a whole: PBMCs were not sorted, which prevented a conclusive comparison of naive versus antigen-experienced cells.

The CDR3 loop spans 14 amino acids. Trimming pared 2 bases from V and 3 bases from J, leaving 10 bases between. Germline V CDR1 and CDR2: SGHAT, FQNNGV. For the second PCR, which ran for roughly 7 to 11 cycles, a sample-barcoded 5' primer and a J-beta primer mix were used. TCRdb recomputed calls from the 5' RACE reads with MiXCR, one row per CDR3 protein. The sample lists some 1.8 million distinct CDR3 sequences, more than 35% seen once, with about 21% in the top ten. This clonotype was picked up a small number of times. Its target is not known. About 10 milliliters of peripheral blood were drawn from each donor into EDTA-treated tubes. Isolated PBMCs totaled at least 6.5 million in each sample. Total RNA was isolated from each sample in quantities of at least 5 micrograms.

This sequence was found in a human donor in good health. The V gene is TRBV11-2, the J gene TRBJ1-2; no firm D call. Sequenced input: blood. The CDR3 here is CASSLTQADYGYTF. CDR3 bases: TGTGCCAGCAGCTTAACCCAGGCAGACTATGGCTACACCTTC.